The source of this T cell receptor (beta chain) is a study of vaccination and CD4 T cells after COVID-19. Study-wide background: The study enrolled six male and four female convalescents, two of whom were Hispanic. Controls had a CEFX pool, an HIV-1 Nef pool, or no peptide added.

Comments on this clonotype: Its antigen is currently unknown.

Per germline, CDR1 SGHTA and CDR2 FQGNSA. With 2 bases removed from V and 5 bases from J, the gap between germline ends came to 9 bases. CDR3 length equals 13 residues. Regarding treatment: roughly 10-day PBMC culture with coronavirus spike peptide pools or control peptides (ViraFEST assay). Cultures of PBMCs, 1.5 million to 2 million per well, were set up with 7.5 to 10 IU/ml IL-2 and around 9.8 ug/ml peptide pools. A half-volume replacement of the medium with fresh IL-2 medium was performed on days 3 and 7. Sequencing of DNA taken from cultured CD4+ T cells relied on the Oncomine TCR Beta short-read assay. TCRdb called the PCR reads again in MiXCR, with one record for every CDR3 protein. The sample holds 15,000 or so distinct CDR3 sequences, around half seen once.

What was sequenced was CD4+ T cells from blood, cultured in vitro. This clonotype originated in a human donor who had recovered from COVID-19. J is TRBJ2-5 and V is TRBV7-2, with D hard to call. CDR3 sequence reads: CASSLLVSETQYF. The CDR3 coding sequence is TGTGCCAGCAGCTTATTGGTTTCGGAGACCCAGTACTTC.